This is a list of T cell receptor beta chains from one sample in a study of identical twins. MiXCR was run by TCRdb on the 5' RACE reads, yielding one entry per CDR3 protein. The sample has 1.5 million to 2 million distinct CDR3 sequences, around 29% seen once. The sample consisted of cord blood. The receptors derive from a newborn girl in good health. Each CDR3 is given with its conserved first and last residue. Fields, in order: V gene, D gene, clone size, J gene, CDR3 protein, CDR3 DNA. A D gene is named only where the DNA matches it firmly. Not all rows give a size; the values are once, few, many and, for expanded clones, a class.

>TRBV20-1|.|many|TRBJ2-7
CSARLIGRDYEQYF
TGCAGTGCGCGTCTTATAGGGCGGGACTACGAGCAGTACTTC
>TRBV28|TRBD2|few|TRBJ2-1
CASSLGTSRNNEQFF
TGTGCCAGCAGCCTTGGGACTAGCCGCAACAATGAGCAGTTCTTC
>TRBV20-1|TRBD2|.|TRBJ2-7
CSARVGGSVHEQYF
TGCAGTGCTAGAGTGGGCGGGAGCGTCCACGAGCAGTACTTC
>TRBV5-4|TRBD1|.|TRBJ2-3
CASSQTGEWDTQYF
TGTGCCAGCAGCCAGACAGGGGAGTGGGATACGCAGTATTTT
>TRBV7-9|.|few|TRBJ2-7
CASSLPDNREQYF
TGTGCCAGCAGCTTACCGGACAATCGCGAGCAGTACTTC
>TRBV5-8|.|.|TRBJ2-5
CASSSPGAQETQYF
TGTGCCAGCAGCTCCCCAGGGGCACAAGAGACCCAGTACTTC
>TRBV29-1|.|.|TRBJ1-1
CSAERGAGASAFF
TGCAGCGCTGAAAGGGGGGCAGGGGCATCAGCTTTCTTT
>TRBV20-1|.|.|TRBJ2-5
CSARDIRGEGTQYF
TGCAGTGCTAGAGATATCAGGGGCGAGGGGACCCAGTACTTC
>TRBV27|.|.|TRBJ1-1
CASSLGQAHEAFF
TGTGCCAGCAGTTTAGGTCAGGCCCATGAAGCTTTCTTT
>TRBV18|.|.|TRBJ2-3
CASSPISGDTQYF
TGTGCCAGCTCACCTATTAGCGGAGATACGCAGTATTTT
>TRBV6-5|TRBD1|many|TRBJ1-2
CASSFSGTGYGYTF
TGTGCCAGCAGTTTTTCCGGGACAGGCTATGGCTACACCTTC
>TRBV20-1|.|few|TRBJ2-2
CSARTGLRHNTGELFF
TGCAGTGCTCGTACGGGGCTACGACATAACACCGGGGAGCTGTTTTTT
>TRBV20-1|.|.|TRBJ2-7
CSARGVTSSYEQYF
TGCAGTGCTAGAGGGGTTACTAGTTCCTACGAGCAGTACTTC
>TRBV10-2|.|.|TRBJ2-7
CASISRDGGRYEQYF
TGCGCCAGCATTAGTAGGGACGGGGGGCGATACGAGCAGTACTTC
>TRBV29-1|.|few|TRBJ2-7
CSVGPEQYF
TGCAGCGTTGGGCCCGAGCAGTACTTC
>TRBV20-1|.|.|TRBJ2-5
CSAHSLQTQYF
TGCAGTGCGCACAGTTTACAGACCCAGTACTTC
>TRBV20-1|.|.|TRBJ2-2
CSASRASAGELFF
TGCAGTGCTAGCCGGGCTAGCGCCGGGGAGCTGTTTTTT
>TRBV28|.|.|TRBJ2-3
CASKEVVTDTQYF
TGTGCCAGCAAGGAGGTGGTCACAGATACGCAGTATTTT
>TRBV5-1|.|.|TRBJ2-1
CASSLRPTGRNEQFF
TGCGCCAGCAGCTTGCGGCCAACAGGGCGCAATGAGCAGTTCTTC
>TRBV2|.|.|TRBJ1-4
CASSWNSRNEKLFF
TGTGCCAGCAGTTGGAACAGCCGTAATGAAAAACTGTTTTTT
>TRBV7-6|.|.|TRBJ2-3
CASSYIPGGPGSSTDTQYF
TGTGCCAGCAGCTATATCCCCGGTGGGCCGGGGTCTAGCACAGATACGCAGTATTTT
>TRBV25-1|TRBD1|few|TRBJ2-3
CASSAGQLRTDTQYF
TGTGCCAGCAGTGCGGGACAGTTAAGAACAGATACGCAGTATTTT
>TRBV29-1|TRBD2|many|TRBJ2-7
CSVVATSGHPYEQYF
TGCAGCGTTGTTGCGACTAGCGGGCACCCCTACGAGCAGTACTTC
>TRBV7-2|TRBD1|few|TRBJ1-4
CASSLWDRGQKLFF
TGTGCCAGCAGCTTATGGGACAGGGGGCAGAAACTGTTTTTT
>TRBV3-1|TRBD2|.|TRBJ2-1
CASSQAGLAGNNEQFF
TGTGCCAGCAGCCAAGCCGGACTAGCGGGTAACAATGAGCAGTTCTTC
>TRBV20-1|.|.|TRBJ1-1
CSARVTPTFETMNTEAFF
TGCAGTGCTAGAGTGACACCCACTTTCGAGACAATGAACACTGAAGCTTTCTTT
>TRBV28|.|.|TRBJ2-7
CASIPTSISYEQYF
TGTGCCAGCATCCCAACCTCTATCTCCTACGAGCAGTACTTC
>TRBV7-9|TRBD1|.|TRBJ2-7
CATELRTGTVSYNEQYF
TGTGCCACCGAGCTTAGGACAGGGACCGTCTCCTACAATGAGCAGTACTTC